The subject of this entry is one TCR beta chain. This record belongs to a study of blood T cell repertoires in COVID-19. The germline V and J ends were trimmed by 6 bases and 7 bases, with 18 bases remaining between them. CDR1 is SEHNR, CDR2 FQNEAQ, per germline (reference sequence). The CDR3 covers 15 residues. Produced via immunoSEQ multiplex PCR; TCRdb's table is partial and in-frame only. The sample has about 90,000 clones, 90% seen once; the top ten hold just over 5%. The chain carries TRBV7-9 and TRBJ1-4, with D possibly TRBD1 on 5 matching bases. Sequenced input: peripheral blood. This clonotype was obtained from a man aged 45 to 65 with acute or convalescent COVID-19. CDR3: CASSPFRDRSEKLFF. For the CDR3, the DNA is TGTGCCAGCAGTCCCTTCAGGGATCGGAGTGAAAAACTGTTTTTT. The whole variable domain, remainder taken from reference TRBV7-9 and TRBJ1-4, is DTGVSQNPRHKITKRGQNVTFRCDPISEHNRLYWYRQTLGQGPEFLTYFQNEAQLEKSRLLSDRFSAERPKGSFSTLEIQRTEQGDSAMYLCASSPFRDRSEKLFFGSGTQLSVL.